The 13 T cell receptor beta chains presented below share a single source sample, sequenced in a study of blood T cells in healthy people across ages. PCR was performed a second time for about 7 to 11 cycles using a sample-barcoded 5' primer and a J-beta primer mix. TCRdb analysed the 5' RACE reads with MiXCR anew, one entry per CDR3 protein. The repertoire holds 850,000 to 1,000,000 distinct CDR3 sequences, with roughly 50% as singletons. The sequenced material came from blood. The receptors shown here come from a young man in good health.

This chain connects TRBV4-1 to TRBJ2-3; TRBD1 matches at 7 bases. There are 16 residues in the CDR3. The J segment lost 6 bases and the V segment lost 4 bases, leaving 13 bases of the junction unmatched. Germline V gene sequence: CDR1 MGHRA, CDR2 YSYEKL. The CDR3 loop reads CASSPEGQRTLDTQYF. The CDR3 DNA sequence: TGCGCCAGCAGCCCAGAGGGACAGCGGACCCTTGATACGCAGTATTTT.

V and J are TRBV20-1 and TRBJ2-7; 7 bases line up with TRBD1. CDR3 length: 16 amino acids. Germline V lookup: CDR1 DFQATT, CDR2 SNEGSKA (reference sequence). Trimming at V came to 0 bases and at J to 4 bases, leaving 12 bases not matched to a gene. CDR3 bases: TGCAGTGCTAGAGACACAAAAACAGGGGATCTATACGAGCAGTACTTC. Its protein is CSARDTKTGDLYEQYF.

The chain uses TRBV6-1 and TRBJ2-5, with TRBD2 as a possible D gene (5 bases). V was pared by 4 bases and J by 5 bases, with 14 bases between. CDR1 and CDR2 from the germline V gene are MNHNS and SASEGT. This CDR3 has 14 amino acids. The CDR3 spells CASSAVLPGETQYF. CDR3 in DNA: TGTGCCAGCAGTGCGGTACTGCCGGGGGAGACCCAGTACTTC.

The CDR3 reads CASSRMARTGLISDTQYF. The DNA of the CDR3 is TGTGCCAGCAGCCGTATGGCTCGGACAGGGCTCATCTCAGATACGCAGTATTTT. This sequence joins TRBV7-2 and TRBJ2-3, with 8 positions matching TRBD1. CDR1 and CDR2 (germline): SGHTA, FQGNSA. This CDR3 has 18 residues. Trimming took 5 bases from V and 4 from J; bases not matched to a gene: 17.

V and J are TRBV5-1 and TRBJ1-2; D is unresolved. CDR1 is SGHRS, CDR2 YFSETQ, per germline. V lost 0 bases and J 0 bases, leaving 9 bases between the germline ends. The CDR3 is 15 residues long. The CDR3 sequence is CASSLGNPSNYGYTF. CDR3 sequence (DNA): TGCGCCAGCAGCTTGGGTAACCCTTCTAACTATGGCTACACCTTC.

The chain employs TRBV5-4 and TRBJ1-2; the D gene is possibly TRBD1 (5 bases). CDR1 and CDR2 (germline): SGHNT, YYREEE (reference sequence). Trimming removed 0 bases at V and 2 bases at J, with 14 bases between. This CDR3 is 16 amino acids long. The CDR3 loop reads CASSLAGRVGNYGYTF. The CDR3 bases are TGTGCCAGCAGCTTGGCCGGCAGGGTCGGAAACTATGGCTACACCTTC. Looking up the rest from reference TRBV5-4 and TRBJ1-2 gives the full variable domain: ETGVTQSPTHLIKTRGQQVTLRCSSQSGHNTVSWYQQALGQGPQFIFQYYREEENGRGNFPPRFSGLQFPNYSSELNVNALELDDSALYLCASSLAGRVGNYGYTFGSGTRLTVV.

The rearrangement uses TRBV4-1 and TRBJ2-7, with D unresolved. The CDR3 loop spans 15 amino acids. The germline V and J ends were trimmed by 0 bases and 4 bases, with 13 bases remaining between them. Germline lookup yields CDR1 MGHRA and CDR2 YSYEKL. CDR3 amino acids: CASSQDLGLEYEQYF. The CDR3 nucleotides are TGCGCCAGCAGCCAAGATTTAGGTCTAGAATACGAGCAGTACTTC.

The chain is built from TRBV20-1 and TRBJ2-5; 7 positions agree with TRBD2. CDR1 is DFQATT, CDR2 SNEGSKA, per germline (reference sequence). The CDR3 has 15 amino acids. V shed 0 bases, J shed 4 bases, and the junction held 8 bases outside the gene matches. CDR3 sequence reads: CSARDVAGERETQYF. DNA of the CDR3: TGCAGTGCTAGAGATGTGGCGGGGGAAAGAGAGACCCAGTACTTC.

The genes are TRBV7-2 and TRBJ1-5, with a possible D match to TRBD1 (6 bases). Trimming removed 5 bases at V and 7 bases at J, with 18 bases between. This CDR3 has 15 residues. From germline, CDR1 is SGHTA and CDR2 FQGNSA. CDR3 nucleotides: TGTGCCAGCAGCCCGAGTGAGGGGGTCGGCCAGCCCCAGCATTTT. Residues: CASSPSEGVGQPQHF.

The chain recombines TRBV7-9 with TRBJ2-1, with a weak D call TRBD2 (7 bases). CDR1 and CDR2 from the germline V gene are SEHNR and FQNEAQ (reference sequence). The CDR3 covers 17 residues. V was pared by 2 bases and J by 0 bases, with 14 bases between. Here the CDR3 DNA reads TGTGCCAGCAGCTTATCGGGGGGCTACCTCTCCTACAATGAGCAGTTCTTC. This translates into CASSLSGGYLSYNEQFF.

The chain couples TRBV27 to TRBJ2-7; D is ambiguous. The CDR3 loop spans 17 amino acids. Per the germline V gene, CDR1 is MNHEY and CDR2 is SMNVEV (reference sequence). V was shortened by 1 base and J by 2 bases, with 18 bases between the two germline ends. The CDR3 loop reads CASSLLGGVRAAYEQYF. Written as DNA, the CDR3 is TGTGCCAGCAGTTTATTAGGCGGCGTAAGGGCAGCCTACGAGCAGTACTTC.

CDR3 sequence reads: CASSHGRGALNTEAFF. In DNA form, the CDR3 reads TGTGCCAGCAGCCATGGCAGGGGGGCGCTGAACACTGAAGCTTTCTTT. The rearrangement links TRBV7-2 to TRBJ1-1; TRBD1 aligns across 7 bases. The length of the CDR3 is 16 residues. V was pared by 5 bases and J by 0 bases, with 9 bases of the junction left unmatched. Germline-derived CDR1 and CDR2 are SGHTA and FQGNSA.

This clonotype showed up many times. The chain is built from TRBV4-2 and TRBJ2-1; D is perhaps TRBD2 (6 bases). The CDR3 contains 16 residues. Per the germline V gene, CDR1 is LGHNA and CDR2 is YNFKEQ. Trimming removed 0 bases at V and 2 bases at J, with 11 bases between. The CDR3 DNA is TGTGCCAGCAGCCAAGAGGGACTGGATCCCTACAATGAGCAGTTCTTC. Its translation: CASSQEGLDPYNEQFF.